The next 5 T cell receptor beta chains were all read from a single sample in a study of T-cell memory formation after mild COVID-19. TCRdb ran MiXCR on the 5' RACE reads and lists one entry per CDR3 protein. The sample shows roughly 580,000 distinct CDR3 sequences, under 20% of them seen only once. The sequencing sample was made of PBMCs or a T cell subset sorted from them (not recorded which). These receptors all come from an adult woman who had mild COVID-19 (a few samples of this study predate the infection). Cell type and time point are not known.

This sequence joins TRBV4-1 and TRBJ2-2; D is possibly TRBD1 or TRBD2 (5 bases each). The CDR3 loop spans 19 amino acids. V gave up 5 bases and J gave up 3 bases, with 25 bases separating them. Germline CDR1 MGHRA, CDR2 YSYEKL. The CDR3 here is CASSWARFGTNRDTGELFF. CDR3 nucleotides: TGCGCCAGCAGCTGGGCTCGGTTCGGGACGAATAGGGACACCGGGGAGCTGTTTTTT.

The rearrangement joins TRBV11-1 to TRBJ1-5; D unclear. CDR1 and CDR2 from the germline V gene are SGHAT and FQDESV (reference sequence). Trimming shortened V by 9 bases and J by 0 bases, and 15 bases separated the two germline ends. This CDR3 has 15 amino acids. DNA of the CDR3: TGTGCCAGGACTAGAGGCCACAGTAGCAATCAGCCCCAGCATTTT. This gives the protein CARTRGHSSNQPQHF.

This clonotype was counted a few times. This chain uses TRBV5-1 with TRBJ1-1; a weak D match, TRBD1 (5 bases). Germline-derived CDR1 and CDR2 are SGHRS and YFSETQ. Between the trimmed V and J ends, which lost 4 bases and 3 bases, there was a span of 10 bases. The CDR3 sequence is 13 residues long. DNA of the CDR3: TGCGCCAGCAGCCGGGAGACAGACACTGAAGCTTTCTTT. The encoded protein is CASSRETDTEAFF.

The chain uses TRBV20-1 and TRBJ2-1; the match to TRBD2 covers 10 bases. Germline values: CDR1 DFQATT, CDR2 SNEGSKA (reference sequence). Trimming took 5 bases from V and 10 from J; bases not matched to a gene: 5. The CDR3 loop spans 12 amino acids. The CDR3 is CSALLAGVEQFF. DNA of the CDR3: TGCAGTGCTCTGCTAGCGGGAGTAGAGCAGTTCTTC.

The chain carries TRBV20-1 and TRBJ2-2; 9 bases map to TRBD2. V dropped 0 bases and J dropped 6; count of bases not matched to a gene: 14. This CDR3 region has 18 residues. CDR1 and CDR2 from the germline V gene are DFQATT and SNEGSKA (reference sequence). The CDR3 here is CSARDFTPSGRRAGELFF. The CDR3 DNA is TGCAGTGCTAGAGATTTCACCCCCAGCGGGAGGAGGGCCGGGGAGCTGTTTTTT.